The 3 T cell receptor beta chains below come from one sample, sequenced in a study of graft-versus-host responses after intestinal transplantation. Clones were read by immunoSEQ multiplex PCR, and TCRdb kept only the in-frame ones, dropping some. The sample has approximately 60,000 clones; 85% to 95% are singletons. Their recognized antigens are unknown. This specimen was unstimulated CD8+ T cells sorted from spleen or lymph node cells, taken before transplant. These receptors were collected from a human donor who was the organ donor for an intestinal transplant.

CDR3 protein: CASGELSGIPNEQFF. CDR3 in DNA: TGTGCCAGCGGGGAGCTTAGCGGGATCCCCAATGAGCAGTTCTTC. This chain joins TRBV7-8 and TRBJ2-1; 8 nucleotides match TRBD2. The CDR3 loop spans 15 amino acids. CDR1 and CDR2 from the germline V gene are SGHVS and FQNEAQ. Germline trimming cut 8 bases from V and 6 bases from J; bases unmatched to any gene: 12.

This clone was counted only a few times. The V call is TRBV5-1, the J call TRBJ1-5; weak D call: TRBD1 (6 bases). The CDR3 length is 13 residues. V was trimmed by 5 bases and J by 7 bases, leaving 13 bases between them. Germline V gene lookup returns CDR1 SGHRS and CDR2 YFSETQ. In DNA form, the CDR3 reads TGCGCCAGCAGTTGGGCAGGGGACCAGCCCCAGCATTTT. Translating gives CASSWAGDQPQHF. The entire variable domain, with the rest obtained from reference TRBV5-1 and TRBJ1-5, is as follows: KAGVTQTPRYLIKTRGQQVTLSCSPISGHRSVSWYQQTPGQGLQFLFEYFSETQRNKGNFPGRFSGRQFSNSRSEMNVSTLELGDSALYLCASSWAGDQPQHFGDGTRLSIL.

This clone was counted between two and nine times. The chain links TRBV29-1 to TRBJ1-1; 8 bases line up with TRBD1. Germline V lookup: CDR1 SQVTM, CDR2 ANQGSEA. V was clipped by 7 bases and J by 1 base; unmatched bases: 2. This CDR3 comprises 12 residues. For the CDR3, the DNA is TGCAGCGCCGGGACAGGGAACACTGAAGCTTTCTTT. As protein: CSAGTGNTEAFF.